This section outlines one TCR beta chain sequence together with its context. The antigen is unknown. The data stem from a study of CD8+ T cells in alopecia areata. The CDR3 is 14 residues long. Trimming took off 3 bases at V and 4 bases at J, with 11 bases between the two ends. Germline CDR1 is PRHDT and CDR2 is FYEKMQ (reference sequence). Treatment meaning: oral pan-JAK inhibitor, 5-10 mg twice daily. Study-wide findings and caveats: While patients received tofacitinib, many expanded lesional clones remained present in scalp and blood.

Reverse transcribed after extraction, RNA yielded cDNA as the sequencing template. Method: immunoSEQ multiplex PCR; TCRdb's copy keeps in-frame clones and lacks some. The data show about 210,000 clones, approximately 65% seen once. Here the sequenced sample was CD4+ T cells sorted from blood, taken at week 44, from a patient treated with tofacitinib. The sequence derives from a human donor with alopecia areata. V gene TRBV13 combines with J gene TRBJ2-3, with a possible D match to TRBD2 (5 bases). The CDR3 here is CASSLTRVADTQYF. The CDR3, as DNA: TGTGCCAGCAGCTTGACGAGGGTGGCAGATACGCAGTATTTT.